This TCR beta chain is drawn from a study of T-cell reconstitution after alpha-beta-depleted transplantation in children (dated by TCRdb to about 2016). At the level of the whole study: Using TCR repertoire profiling, the study quantitatively followed how T-cell immune reconstitution unfolded in children after TCRalphabeta/CD19-depleted allogeneic hematopoietic cell transplantation. Study-wide conclusions, independent of this receptor: The apparently early alphabetaT-cell count recovery about two months after transplant was reportedly dependent on only several hundred rapidly expanded clones derived from non-depleted graft cells. Over subsequent months, a decline in hyperexpanded clone frequencies was noted, and after one year, T-cell counts and TCRbeta diversity were mostly ascribed to newly produced T cells. The high TCRbeta diversity at day 60 in some patients was ascribed to recipient T cells and intrathymic progenitors that had survived conditioning.

Library method: PCR. Sequencing instrument: Illumina HiSeq 2500. TCR library preparation used molecular barcoding, with unique molecular identifiers applied to normalize quantification of the TCRbeta repertoire. TCRdb reran the public reads through fastp at Q25 and MiXCR, keeping productive beta chains. Merged by CDR3 protein, the rows form single entries marked with the most common genes and DNA. In all, the sample holds fewer than 700,000 distinct CDR3 sequences, and around 13% of those were seen once. About 2.2% of the sample is held by the ten biggest clonotypes. The sample's treatment or condition label is to be understood as: allogeneic hematopoietic cell transplantation with graft depleted of TCRalphabeta T cells and CD19 B cells. TCRalphabeta/CD19-depleted allogeneic hematopoietic cell grafts were given to the transplant recipients, all of whom were children. A word on this clonotype: Its antigen is still unknown. No much larger clone is present one base from it, and per-base qualities are unavailable.

The sequencing here drew on PBMCs, mostly from graft donor cells, taken 360 days after TCRalphabeta/CD19-depleted stem cell transplant. The sequence came from a male patient aged 5 to 17 who had a stem cell transplant for acute myeloid leukemia, so the T cells may come from the graft donor.

This receptor carries the CDR3 CATRGSSGRGYNEQFF. The DNA sequence is TGTGCCACCAGGGGTAGCAGCGGGAGGGGTTACAATGAGCAGTTCTTC. The chain joins TRBV24-1 to TRBJ2-1; 10 of the junction bases match TRBD2. At the junction V is shortened by 7 bases and J by 4 bases; bases outside the gene matches: 9. Per the germline V gene, KGHDR is the CDR1 and SFDVKD is the CDR2. The CDR3 measures 16 amino acids from cysteine to phenylalanine. The only DNA kept is the CDR3, 48 bases in frame from the first base.